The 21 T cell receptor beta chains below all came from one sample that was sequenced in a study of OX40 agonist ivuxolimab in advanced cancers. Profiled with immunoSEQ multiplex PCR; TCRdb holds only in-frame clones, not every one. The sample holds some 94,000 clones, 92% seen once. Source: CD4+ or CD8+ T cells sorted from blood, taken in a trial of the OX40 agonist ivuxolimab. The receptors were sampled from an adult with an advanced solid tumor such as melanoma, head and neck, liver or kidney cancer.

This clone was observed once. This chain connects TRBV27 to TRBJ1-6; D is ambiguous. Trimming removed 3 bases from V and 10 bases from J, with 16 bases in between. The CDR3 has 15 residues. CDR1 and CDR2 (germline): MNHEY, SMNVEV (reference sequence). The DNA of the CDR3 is TGTGCCAGCAGTTTGTCGGTGGCCAAATCCTCACCCCTCCACTTT. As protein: CASSLSVAKSSPLHF.

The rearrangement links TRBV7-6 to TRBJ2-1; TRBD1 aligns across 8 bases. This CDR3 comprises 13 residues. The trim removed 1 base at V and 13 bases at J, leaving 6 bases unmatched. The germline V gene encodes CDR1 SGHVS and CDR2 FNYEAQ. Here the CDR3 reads CASSLEVGTGQFF. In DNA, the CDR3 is TGTGCCAGCAGCTTAGAGGTCGGGACAGGACAGTTCTTC.

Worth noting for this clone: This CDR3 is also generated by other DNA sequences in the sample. CDR3: CASSYGREQYF. CDR3 nucleotide sequence: TGTGCCAGCAGTTACGGTAGGGAGCAGTACTTC. This chain links TRBV6-5 with TRBJ2-7; unclear D gene. V lost 2 bases and J 7 bases, leaving 6 bases between the germline ends. This CDR3 has 11 amino acids. The germline CDR1 and CDR2 sequences are MNHEY and SVGAGI.

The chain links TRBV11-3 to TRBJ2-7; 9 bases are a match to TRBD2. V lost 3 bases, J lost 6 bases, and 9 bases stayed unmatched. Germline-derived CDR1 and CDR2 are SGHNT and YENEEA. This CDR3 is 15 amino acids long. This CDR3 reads CASSFTGTSRVEQYF. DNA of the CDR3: TGTGCCAGCAGCTTTACCGGGACTAGCCGGGTCGAGCAGTACTTC.

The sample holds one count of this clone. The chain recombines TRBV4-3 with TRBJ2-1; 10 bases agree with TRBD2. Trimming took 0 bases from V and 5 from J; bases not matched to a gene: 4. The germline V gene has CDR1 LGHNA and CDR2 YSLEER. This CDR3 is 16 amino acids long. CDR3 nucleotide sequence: TGCGCCAGCAGCCAAGACCAACTAGCGGGGAACAATGAGCAGTTCTTC. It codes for CASSQDQLAGNNEQFF.

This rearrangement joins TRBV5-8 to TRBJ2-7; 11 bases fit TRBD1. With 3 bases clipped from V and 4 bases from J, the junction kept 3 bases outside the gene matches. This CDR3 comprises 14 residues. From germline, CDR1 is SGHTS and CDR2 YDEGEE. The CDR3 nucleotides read TGTGCCAGCAGCTCCGGACAGGGGGCGTACGAGCAGTACTTC. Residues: CASSSGQGAYEQYF.

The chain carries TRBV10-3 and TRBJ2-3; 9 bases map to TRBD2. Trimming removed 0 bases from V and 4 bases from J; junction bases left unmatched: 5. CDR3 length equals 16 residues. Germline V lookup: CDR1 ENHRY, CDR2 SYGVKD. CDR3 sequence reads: CAISESPAGGADTQYF. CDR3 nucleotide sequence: TGTGCCATCAGTGAGTCACCAGCGGGAGGTGCAGATACGCAGTATTTT.

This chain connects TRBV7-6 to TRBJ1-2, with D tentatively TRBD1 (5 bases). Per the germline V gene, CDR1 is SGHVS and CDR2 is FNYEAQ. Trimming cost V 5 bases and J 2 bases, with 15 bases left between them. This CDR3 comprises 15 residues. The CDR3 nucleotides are TGTGCCAGCAGCCCGGGAGGGGTTCCGAACTATGGCTACACCTTC. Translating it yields CASSPGGVPNYGYTF. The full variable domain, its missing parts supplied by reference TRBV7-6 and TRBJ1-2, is GAGVSQSPRYKVTKRGQDVALRCDPISGHVSLYWYRQALGQGPEFLTYFNYEAQQDKSGLPNDRFSAERPEGSISTLTIQRTEQRDSAMYRCASSPGGVPNYGYTFGSGTRLTVV.

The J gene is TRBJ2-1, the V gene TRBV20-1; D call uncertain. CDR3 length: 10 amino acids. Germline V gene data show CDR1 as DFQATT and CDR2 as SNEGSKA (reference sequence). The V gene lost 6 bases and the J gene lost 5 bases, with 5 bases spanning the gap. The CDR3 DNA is TGCAGTGCCTTAAACAATGAGCAGTTCTTC. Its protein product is CSALNNEQFF.

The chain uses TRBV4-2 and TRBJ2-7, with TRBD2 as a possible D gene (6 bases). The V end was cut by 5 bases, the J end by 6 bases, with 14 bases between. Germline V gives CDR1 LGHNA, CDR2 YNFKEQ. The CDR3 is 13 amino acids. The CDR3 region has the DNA TGTGCCAGCAGCGTCGGGCGGGGTGTCGAGCAGTACTTC. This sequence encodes CASSVGRGVEQYF.

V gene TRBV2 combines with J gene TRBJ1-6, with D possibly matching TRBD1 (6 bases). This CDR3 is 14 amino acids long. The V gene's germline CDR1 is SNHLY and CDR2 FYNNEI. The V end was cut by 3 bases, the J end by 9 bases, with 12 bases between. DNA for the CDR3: TGTGCCAGCAGTGACTCGGCAGGGGTTTCACCCCTCCACTTT. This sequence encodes CASSDSAGVSPLHF.

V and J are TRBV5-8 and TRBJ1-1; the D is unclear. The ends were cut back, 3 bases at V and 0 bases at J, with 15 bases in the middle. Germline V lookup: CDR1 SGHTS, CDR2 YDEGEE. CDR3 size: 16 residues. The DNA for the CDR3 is TGTGCCAGCAGCTGGGATGGGGTGGGCTTGAACACTGAAGCTTTCTTT. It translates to CASSWDGVGLNTEAFF.

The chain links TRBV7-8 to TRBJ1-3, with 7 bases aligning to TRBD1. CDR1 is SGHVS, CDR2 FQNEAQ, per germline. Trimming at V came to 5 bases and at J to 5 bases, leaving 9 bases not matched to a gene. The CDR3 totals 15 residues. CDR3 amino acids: CASSIYRDRRNTIYF. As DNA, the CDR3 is TGTGCCAGCAGCATATACCGGGACAGAAGAAACACCATATATTTT.

The CDR3 sequence: CASSQDRGLNQPQHF. DNA for the CDR3: TGTGCCAGCAGCCAGGACAGGGGACTCAATCAGCCCCAGCATTTT. The chain carries TRBV2 and TRBJ1-5, with 9 positions matching TRBD1. CDR1 is SNHLY, CDR2 FYNNEI, per germline. J lost 3 bases, V lost 6 bases, and 6 bases had no gene match. This CDR3 is built from 15 residues.

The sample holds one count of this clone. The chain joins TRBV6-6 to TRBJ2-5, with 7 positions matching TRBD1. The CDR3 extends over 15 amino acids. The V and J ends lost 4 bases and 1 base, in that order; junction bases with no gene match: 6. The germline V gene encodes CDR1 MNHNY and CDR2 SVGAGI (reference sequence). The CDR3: CASSSDRHLQETQYF. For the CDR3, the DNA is TGTGCCAGCAGTTCGGACAGGCATCTCCAAGAGACCCAGTACTTC.

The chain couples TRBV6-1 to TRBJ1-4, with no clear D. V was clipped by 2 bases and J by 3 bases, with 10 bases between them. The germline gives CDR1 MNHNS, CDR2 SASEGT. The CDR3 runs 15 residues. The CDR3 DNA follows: TGTGCCAGCAGTGAAAGGGTTATAGCTAATGAAAAACTGTTTTTT. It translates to CASSERVIANEKLFF.

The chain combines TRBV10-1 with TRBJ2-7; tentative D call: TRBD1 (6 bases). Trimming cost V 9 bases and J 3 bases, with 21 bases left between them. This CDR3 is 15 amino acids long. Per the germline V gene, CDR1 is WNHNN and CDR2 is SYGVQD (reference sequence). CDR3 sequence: CASPLGAQSLYEQYF. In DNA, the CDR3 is TGCGCCAGTCCCCTGGGGGCCCAATCCCTCTACGAGCAGTACTTC.

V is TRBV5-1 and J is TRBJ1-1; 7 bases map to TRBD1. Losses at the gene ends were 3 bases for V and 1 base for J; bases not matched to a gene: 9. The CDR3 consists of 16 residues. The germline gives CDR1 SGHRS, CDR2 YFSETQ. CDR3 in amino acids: CASSYSTGASNTEAFF. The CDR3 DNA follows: TGCGCCAGCAGCTATTCAACAGGGGCCTCGAACACTGAAGCTTTCTTT. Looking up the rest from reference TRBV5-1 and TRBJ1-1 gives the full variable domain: KAGVTQTPRYLIKTRGQQVTLSCSPISGHRSVSWYQQTPGQGLQFLFEYFSETQRNKGNFPGRFSGRQFSNSRSEMNVSTLELGDSALYLCASSYSTGASNTEAFFGQGTRLTVV.

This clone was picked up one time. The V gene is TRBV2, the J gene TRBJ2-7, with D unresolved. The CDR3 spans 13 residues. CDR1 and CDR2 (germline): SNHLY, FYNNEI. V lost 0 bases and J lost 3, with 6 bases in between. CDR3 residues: CASSEAINYEQYF. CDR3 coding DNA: TGTGCCAGCAGTGAAGCAATCAACTACGAGCAGTACTTC.

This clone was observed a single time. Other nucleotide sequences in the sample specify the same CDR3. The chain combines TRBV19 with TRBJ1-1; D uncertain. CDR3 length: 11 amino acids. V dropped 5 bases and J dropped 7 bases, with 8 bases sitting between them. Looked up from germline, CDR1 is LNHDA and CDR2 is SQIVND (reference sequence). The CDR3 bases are TGTGCCAGTAGTCGCGGGGTTGAAGCTTTCTTT. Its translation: CASSRGVEAFF.

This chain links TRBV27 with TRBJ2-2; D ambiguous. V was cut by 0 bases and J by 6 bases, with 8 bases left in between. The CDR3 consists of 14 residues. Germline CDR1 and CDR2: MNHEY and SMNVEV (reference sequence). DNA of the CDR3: TGTGCCAGCAGTTTATCAGAAGGACCCGGGGAGCTGTTTTTT. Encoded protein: CASSLSEGPGELFF.